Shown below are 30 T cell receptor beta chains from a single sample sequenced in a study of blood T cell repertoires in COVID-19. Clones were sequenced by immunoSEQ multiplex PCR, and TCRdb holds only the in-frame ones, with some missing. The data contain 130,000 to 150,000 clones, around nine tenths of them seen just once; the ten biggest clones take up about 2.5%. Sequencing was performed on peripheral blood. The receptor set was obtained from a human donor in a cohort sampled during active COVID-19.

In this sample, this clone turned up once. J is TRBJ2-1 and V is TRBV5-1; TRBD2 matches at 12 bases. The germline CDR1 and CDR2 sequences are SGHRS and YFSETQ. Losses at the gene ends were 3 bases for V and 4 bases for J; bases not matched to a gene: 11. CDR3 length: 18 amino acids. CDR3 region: CASSSSSGRASGYNEQFF. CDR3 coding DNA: TGCGCCAGCAGCTCATCTAGCGGGAGGGCCAGTGGGTACAATGAGCAGTTCTTC.

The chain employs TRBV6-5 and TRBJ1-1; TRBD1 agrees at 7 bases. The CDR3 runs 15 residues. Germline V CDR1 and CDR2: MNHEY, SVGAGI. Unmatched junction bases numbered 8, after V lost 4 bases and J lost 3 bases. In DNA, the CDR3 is TGTGCCAGCAGTTCCTGGACAGGTCATGACACTGAAGCTTTCTTT. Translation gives CASSSWTGHDTEAFF.

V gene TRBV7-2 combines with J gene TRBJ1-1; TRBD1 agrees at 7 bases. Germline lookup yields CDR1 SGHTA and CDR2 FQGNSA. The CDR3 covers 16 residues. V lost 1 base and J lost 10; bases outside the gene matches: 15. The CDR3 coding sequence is TGTGCCAGCAGCTTAGAGATGACAGGGAGCTCGACGAGAGCTTTCTTT. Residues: CASSLEMTGSSTRAFF.

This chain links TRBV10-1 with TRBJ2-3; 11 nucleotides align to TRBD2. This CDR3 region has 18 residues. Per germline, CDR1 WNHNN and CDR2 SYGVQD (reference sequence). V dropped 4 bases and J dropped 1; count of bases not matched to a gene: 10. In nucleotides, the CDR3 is TGCGCCAGCAGTGGGAGGACTAGCGGGCGGGATCGCACAGATACGCAGTATTTT. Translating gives CASSGRTSGRDRTDTQYF.

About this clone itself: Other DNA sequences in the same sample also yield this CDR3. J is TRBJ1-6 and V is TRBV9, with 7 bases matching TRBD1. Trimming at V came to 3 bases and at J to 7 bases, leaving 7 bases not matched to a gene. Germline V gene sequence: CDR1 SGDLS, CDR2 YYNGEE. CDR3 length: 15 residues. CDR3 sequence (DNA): TGTGCCAGCAGCGCGACAGGGACCGAAAATTCACCCCTCCACTTT. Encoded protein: CASSATGTENSPLHF.

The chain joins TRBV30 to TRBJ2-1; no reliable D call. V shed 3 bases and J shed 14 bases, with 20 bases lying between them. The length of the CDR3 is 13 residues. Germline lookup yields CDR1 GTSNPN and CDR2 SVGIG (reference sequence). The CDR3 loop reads CAWSPGNPGQEFF. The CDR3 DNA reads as TGTGCCTGGAGCCCCGGTAACCCAGGTCAGGAGTTCTTC.

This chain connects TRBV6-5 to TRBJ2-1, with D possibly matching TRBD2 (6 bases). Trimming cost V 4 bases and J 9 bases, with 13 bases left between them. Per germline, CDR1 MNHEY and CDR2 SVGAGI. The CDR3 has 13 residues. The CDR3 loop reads CASSWTTFGEQFF. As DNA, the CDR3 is TGTGCCAGCAGTTGGACTACCTTCGGTGAGCAGTTCTTC.

The chain's CDR3 is CASSDRGSGEKLFF. The CDR3, as DNA: TGTGCCAGTAGTGATCGGGGGTCGGGCGAAAAACTGTTTTTT. V is TRBV19 and J is TRBJ1-4; TRBD1 might be the D (5 bases). This CDR3 spans 14 amino acids. Germline V gives CDR1 LNHDA, CDR2 SQIVND (reference sequence). Trimming cost V 5 bases and J 8 bases, with 15 bases left between them.

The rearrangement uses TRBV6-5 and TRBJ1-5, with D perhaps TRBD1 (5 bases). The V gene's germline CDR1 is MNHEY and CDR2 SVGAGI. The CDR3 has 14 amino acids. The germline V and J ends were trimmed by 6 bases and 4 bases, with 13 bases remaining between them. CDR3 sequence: CASRPRALNQPQHF. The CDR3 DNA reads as TGTGCCAGCAGACCCAGGGCTCTAAATCAGCCCCAGCATTTT.

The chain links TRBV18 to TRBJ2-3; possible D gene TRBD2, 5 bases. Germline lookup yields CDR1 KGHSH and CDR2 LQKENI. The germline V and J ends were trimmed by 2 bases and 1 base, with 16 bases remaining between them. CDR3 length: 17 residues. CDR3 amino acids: CASSPNPAVGGTDTQYF. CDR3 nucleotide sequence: TGTGCCAGCTCACCAAATCCAGCGGTCGGCGGCACAGATACGCAGTATTTT.

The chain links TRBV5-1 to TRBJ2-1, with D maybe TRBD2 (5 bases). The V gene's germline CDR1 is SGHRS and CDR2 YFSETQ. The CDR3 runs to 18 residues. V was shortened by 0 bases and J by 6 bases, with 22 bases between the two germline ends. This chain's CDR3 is CASSLVGGSIISGNEQFF. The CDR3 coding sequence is TGCGCCAGCAGCTTGGTTGGAGGTTCCATTATCTCGGGCAATGAGCAGTTCTTC.

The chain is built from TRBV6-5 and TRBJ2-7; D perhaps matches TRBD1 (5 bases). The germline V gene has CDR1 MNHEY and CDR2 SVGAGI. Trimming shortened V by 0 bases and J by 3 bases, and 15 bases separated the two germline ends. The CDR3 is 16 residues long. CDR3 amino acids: CASSYSRGRVDYEQYF. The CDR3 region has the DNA TGTGCCAGCAGTTACTCCCGAGGCAGGGTTGACTACGAGCAGTACTTC.

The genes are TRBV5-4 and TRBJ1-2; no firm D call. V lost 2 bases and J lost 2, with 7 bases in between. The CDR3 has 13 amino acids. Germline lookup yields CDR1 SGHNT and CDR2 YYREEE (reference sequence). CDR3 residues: CASSFEGNYGYTF. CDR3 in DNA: TGTGCCAGCAGCTTTGAGGGCAACTATGGCTACACCTTC. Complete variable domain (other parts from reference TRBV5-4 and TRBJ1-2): ETGVTQSPTHLIKTRGQQVTLRCSSQSGHNTVSWYQQALGQGPQFIFQYYREEENGRGNFPPRFSGLQFPNYSSELNVNALELDDSALYLCASSFEGNYGYTFGSGTRLTVV.

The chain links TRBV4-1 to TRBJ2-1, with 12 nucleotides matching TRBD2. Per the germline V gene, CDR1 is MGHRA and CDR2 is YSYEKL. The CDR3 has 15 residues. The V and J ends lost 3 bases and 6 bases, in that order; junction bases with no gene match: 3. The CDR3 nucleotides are TGCGCCAGCAGCCAGCTGGGACTAGCGGGCAATGAGCAGTTCTTC. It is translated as CASSQLGLAGNEQFF.

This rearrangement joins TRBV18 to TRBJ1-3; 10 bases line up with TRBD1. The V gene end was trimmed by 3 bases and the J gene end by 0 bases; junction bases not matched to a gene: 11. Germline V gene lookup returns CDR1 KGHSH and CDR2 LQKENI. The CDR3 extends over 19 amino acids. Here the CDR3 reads CASSPMGSGQGDSGNTIYF. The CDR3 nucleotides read TGTGCCAGCTCACCTATGGGGAGCGGACAGGGGGACTCTGGAAACACCATATATTTT.

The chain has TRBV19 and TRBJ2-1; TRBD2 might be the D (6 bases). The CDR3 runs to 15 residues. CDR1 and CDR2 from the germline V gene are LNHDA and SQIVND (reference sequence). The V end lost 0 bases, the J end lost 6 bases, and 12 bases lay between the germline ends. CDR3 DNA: TGTGCCAGTAGTATAGATCGGGGCGGGATCAATGAGCAGTTCTTC. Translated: CASSIDRGGINEQFF. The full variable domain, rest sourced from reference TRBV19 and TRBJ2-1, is DGGITQSPKYLFRKEGQNVTLSCEQNLNHDAMYWYRQDPGQGLRLIYYSQIVNDFQKGDIAEGYSVSREKKESFPLTVTSAQKNPTAFYLCASSIDRGGINEQFFGPGTRLTVL.

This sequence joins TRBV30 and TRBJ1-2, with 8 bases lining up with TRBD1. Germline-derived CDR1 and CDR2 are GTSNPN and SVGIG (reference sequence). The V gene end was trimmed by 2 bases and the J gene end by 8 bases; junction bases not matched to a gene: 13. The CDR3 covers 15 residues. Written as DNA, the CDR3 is TGTGCCTGGAGTACGACAGGGGTGGTCGGGTACGGCTACACCTTC. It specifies CAWSTTGVVGYGYTF.

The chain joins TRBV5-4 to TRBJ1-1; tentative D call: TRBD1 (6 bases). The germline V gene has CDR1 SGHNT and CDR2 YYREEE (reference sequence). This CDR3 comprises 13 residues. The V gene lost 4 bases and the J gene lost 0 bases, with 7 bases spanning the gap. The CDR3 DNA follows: TGTGCCAGCAGCGAGGGGGTGAACACTGAAGCTTTCTTT. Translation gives CASSEGVNTEAFF.

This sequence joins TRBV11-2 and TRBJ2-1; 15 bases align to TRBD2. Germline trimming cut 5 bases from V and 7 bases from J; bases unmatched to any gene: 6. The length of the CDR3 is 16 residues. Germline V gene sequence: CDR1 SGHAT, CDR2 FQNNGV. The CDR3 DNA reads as TGTGCCAGCAGCCGGGCGGGGACTAGCGGGAGGAATGAGCAGTTCTTC. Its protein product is CASSRAGTSGRNEQFF.

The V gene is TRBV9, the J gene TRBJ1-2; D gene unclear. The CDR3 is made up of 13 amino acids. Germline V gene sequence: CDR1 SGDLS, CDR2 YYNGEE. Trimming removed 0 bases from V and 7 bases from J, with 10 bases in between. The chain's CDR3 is CASSVGPSGGYTF. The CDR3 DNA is TGTGCCAGCAGCGTAGGTCCCAGTGGTGGCTACACCTTC. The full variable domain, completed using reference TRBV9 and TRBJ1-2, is DSGVTQTPKHLITATGQRVTLRCSPRSGDLSVYWYQQSLDQGLQFLIQYYNGEERAKGNILERFSAQQFPDLHSELNLSSLELGDSALYFCASSVGPSGGYTFGSGTRLTVV.

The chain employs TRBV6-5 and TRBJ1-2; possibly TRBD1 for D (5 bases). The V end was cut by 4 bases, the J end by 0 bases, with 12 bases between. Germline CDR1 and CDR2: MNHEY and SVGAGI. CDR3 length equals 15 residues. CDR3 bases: TGTGCCAGCAGTTCTCCGAGCAGGGCTAACTATGGCTACACCTTC. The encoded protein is CASSSPSRANYGYTF.

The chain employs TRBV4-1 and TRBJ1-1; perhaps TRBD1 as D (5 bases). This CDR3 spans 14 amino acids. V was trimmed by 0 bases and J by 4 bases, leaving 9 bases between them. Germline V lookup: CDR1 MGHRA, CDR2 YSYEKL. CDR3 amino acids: CASSQESGPTEAFF. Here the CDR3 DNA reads TGCGCCAGCAGCCAAGAATCAGGGCCCACTGAAGCTTTCTTT.

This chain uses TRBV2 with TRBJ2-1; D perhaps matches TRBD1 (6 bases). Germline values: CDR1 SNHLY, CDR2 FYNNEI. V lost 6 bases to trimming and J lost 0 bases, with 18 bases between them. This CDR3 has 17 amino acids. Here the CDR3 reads CASRRRGGAGSYNEQFF. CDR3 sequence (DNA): TGTGCCAGCAGGCGCCGTGGGGGCGCGGGCTCCTACAATGAGCAGTTCTTC. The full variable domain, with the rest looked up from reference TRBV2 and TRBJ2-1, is EPEVTQTPSHQVTQMGQEVILRCVPISNHLYFYWYRQILGQKVEFLVSFYNNEISEKSEIFDDQFSVERPDGSNFTLKIRSTKLEDSAMYFCASRRRGGAGSYNEQFFGPGTRLTVL.

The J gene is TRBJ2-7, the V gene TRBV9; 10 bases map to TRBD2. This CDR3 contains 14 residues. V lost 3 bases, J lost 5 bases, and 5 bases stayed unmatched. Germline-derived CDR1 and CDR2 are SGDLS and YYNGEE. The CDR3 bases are TGTGCCAGCAGCGCTAGCGGGAGCAGGAACGAGCAGTACTTC. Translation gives CASSASGSRNEQYF. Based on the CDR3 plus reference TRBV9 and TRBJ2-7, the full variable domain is DSGVTQTPKHLITATGQRVTLRCSPRSGDLSVYWYQQSLDQGLQFLIQYYNGEERAKGNILERFSAQQFPDLHSELNLSSLELGDSALYFCASSASGSRNEQYFGPGTRLTVT.

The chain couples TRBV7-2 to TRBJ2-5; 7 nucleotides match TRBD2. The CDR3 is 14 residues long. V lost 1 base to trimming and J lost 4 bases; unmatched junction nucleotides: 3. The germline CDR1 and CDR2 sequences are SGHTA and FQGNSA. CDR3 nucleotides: TGTGCCAGCAGCTTAGGGGGAGGGATAGAGACCCAGTACTTC. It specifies CASSLGGGIETQYF.

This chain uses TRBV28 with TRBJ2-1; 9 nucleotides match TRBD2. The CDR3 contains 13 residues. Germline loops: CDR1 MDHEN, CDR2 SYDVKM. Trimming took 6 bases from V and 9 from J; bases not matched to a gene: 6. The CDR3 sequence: CASRHLAGSEQFF. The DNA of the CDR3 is TGTGCCAGCAGACACCTAGCGGGAAGTGAGCAGTTCTTC. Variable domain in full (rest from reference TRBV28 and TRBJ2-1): DVKVTQSSRYLVKRTGEKVFLECVQDMDHENMFWYRQDPGLGLRLIYFSYDVKMKEKGDIPEGYSVSREKKERFSLILESASTNQTSMYLCASRHLAGSEQFFGPGTRLTVL.

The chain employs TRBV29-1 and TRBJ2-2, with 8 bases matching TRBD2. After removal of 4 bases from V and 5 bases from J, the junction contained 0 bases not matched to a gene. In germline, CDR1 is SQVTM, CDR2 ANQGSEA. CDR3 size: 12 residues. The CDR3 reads CSVAGGTGELFF. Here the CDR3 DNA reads TGCAGCGTTGCGGGGGGGACCGGGGAGCTGTTTTTT.

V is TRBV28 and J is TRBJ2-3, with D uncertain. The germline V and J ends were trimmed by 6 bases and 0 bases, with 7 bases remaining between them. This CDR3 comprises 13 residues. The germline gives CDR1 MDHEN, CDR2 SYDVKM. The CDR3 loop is CASRTPSTDTQYF. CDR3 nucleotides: TGTGCCAGCAGAACACCTAGCACAGATACGCAGTATTTT.

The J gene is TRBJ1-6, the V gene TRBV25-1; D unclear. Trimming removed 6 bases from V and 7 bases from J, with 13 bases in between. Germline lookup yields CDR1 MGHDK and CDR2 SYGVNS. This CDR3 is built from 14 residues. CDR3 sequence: CASRRGISNSPLHF. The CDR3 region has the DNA TGTGCCAGCAGGCGAGGGATATCGAATTCACCCCTCCACTTT.

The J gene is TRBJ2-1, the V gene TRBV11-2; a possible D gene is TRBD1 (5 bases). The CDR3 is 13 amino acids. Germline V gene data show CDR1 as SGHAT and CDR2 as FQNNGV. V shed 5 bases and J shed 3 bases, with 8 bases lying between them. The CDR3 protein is CASSGQGYNEQFF. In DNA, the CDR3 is TGTGCCAGCAGCGGTCAGGGCTACAATGAGCAGTTCTTC.